The entry that follows covers one T cell receptor beta chain sequence. As yet, its antigen is unknown. Original handling: Patients' Tregs yielded some 56,000 distinct TCRbeta sequences; donors' 80,000 to 100,000. Sequencing used immunoSEQ multiplex PCR; TCRdb keeps in-frame clones, though not all of them. From that table come the V and J calls and clone size; the DNA was used to work out D and trimming. The sample contains 15,000 to 20,000 clones, 93% of which appear only once. Regulatory T cells were sorted as CD4+CD25hiCD127low/negative cells. This sample was taken from a study of B cell selection in AIRE deficiency. The CDR3 totals 16 residues. The germline V and J ends were trimmed by 0 bases and 2 bases, with 14 bases remaining between them. Germline CDR1 is LGHNA and CDR2 is YNFKEQ. Study results and caveats: CDR3s were shorter in shared Treg sequences, reflecting few non-templated nucleotide insertions. AIRE-deficient Tconv and Treg repertoires matched healthy donors in TCRBV, CDR3 length, diversity.

The rearrangement links TRBV4-2 to TRBJ2-7, with D unclear. This TCR derives from a human donor in good health. The material sequenced was CD4+CD25+ Tregs sorted from PBMCs. The CDR3 here is CASSQDAGREPYEQYF. The CDR3 DNA is TGTGCCAGCAGCCAAGATGCAGGTAGGGAACCCTACGAGCAGTACTTC.